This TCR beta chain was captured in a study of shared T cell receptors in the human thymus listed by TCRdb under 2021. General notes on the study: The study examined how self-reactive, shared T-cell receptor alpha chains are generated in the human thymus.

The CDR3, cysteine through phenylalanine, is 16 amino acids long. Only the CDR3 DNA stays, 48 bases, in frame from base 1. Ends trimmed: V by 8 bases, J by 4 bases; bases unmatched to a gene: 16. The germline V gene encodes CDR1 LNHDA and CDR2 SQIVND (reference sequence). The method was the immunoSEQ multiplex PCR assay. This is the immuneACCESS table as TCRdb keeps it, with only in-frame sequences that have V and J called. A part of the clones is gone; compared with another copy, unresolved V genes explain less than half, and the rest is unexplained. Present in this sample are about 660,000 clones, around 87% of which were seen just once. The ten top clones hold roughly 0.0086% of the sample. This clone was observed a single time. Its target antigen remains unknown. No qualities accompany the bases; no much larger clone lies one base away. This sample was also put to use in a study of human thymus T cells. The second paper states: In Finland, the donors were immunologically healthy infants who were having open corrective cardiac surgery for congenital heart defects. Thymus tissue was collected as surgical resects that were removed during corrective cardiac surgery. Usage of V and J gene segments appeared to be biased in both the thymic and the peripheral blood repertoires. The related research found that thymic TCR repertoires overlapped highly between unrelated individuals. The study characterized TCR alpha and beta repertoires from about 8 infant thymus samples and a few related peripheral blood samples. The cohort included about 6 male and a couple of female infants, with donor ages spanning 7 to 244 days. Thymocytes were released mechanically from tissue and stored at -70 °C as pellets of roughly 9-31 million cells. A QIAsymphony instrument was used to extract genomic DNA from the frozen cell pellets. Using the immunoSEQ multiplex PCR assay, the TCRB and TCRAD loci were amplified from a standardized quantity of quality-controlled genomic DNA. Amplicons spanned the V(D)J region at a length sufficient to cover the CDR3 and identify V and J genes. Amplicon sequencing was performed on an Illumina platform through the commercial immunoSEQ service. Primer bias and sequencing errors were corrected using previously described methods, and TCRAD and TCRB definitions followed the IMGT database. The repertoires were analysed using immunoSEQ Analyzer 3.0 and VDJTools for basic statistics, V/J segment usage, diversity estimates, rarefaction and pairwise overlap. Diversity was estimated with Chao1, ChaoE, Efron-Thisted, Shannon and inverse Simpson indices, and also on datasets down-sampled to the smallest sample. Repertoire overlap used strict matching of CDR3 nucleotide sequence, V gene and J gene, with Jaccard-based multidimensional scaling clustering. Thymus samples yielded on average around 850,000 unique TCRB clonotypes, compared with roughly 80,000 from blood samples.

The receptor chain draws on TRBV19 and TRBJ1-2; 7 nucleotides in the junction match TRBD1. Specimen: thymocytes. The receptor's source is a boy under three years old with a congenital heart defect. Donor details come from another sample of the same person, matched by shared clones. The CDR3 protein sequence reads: CASDRVPGQEIYGYTF. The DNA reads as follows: TGTGCCAGTGATCGGGTTCCCGGACAGGAAATCTATGGCTACACCTTC.